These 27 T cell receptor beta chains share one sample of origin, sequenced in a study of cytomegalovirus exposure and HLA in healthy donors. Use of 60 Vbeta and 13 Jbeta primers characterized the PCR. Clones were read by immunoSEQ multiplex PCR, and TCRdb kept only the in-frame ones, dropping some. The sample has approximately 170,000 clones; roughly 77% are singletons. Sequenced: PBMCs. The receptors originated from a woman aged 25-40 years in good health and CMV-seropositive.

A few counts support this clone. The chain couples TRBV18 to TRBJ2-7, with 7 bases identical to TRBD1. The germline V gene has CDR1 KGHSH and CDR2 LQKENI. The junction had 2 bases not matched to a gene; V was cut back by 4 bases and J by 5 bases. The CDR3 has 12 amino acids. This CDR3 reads CASSQGAHEQYF. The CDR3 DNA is TGTGCCAGCTCACAGGGGGCACACGAGCAGTACTTC.

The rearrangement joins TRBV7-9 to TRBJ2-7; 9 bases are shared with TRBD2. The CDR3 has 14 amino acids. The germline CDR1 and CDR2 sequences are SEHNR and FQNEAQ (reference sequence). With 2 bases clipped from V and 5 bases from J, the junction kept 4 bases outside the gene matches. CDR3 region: CASSLPAGGHEQYF. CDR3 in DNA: TGTGCCAGCAGCTTACCAGCGGGAGGCCACGAGCAGTACTTC.

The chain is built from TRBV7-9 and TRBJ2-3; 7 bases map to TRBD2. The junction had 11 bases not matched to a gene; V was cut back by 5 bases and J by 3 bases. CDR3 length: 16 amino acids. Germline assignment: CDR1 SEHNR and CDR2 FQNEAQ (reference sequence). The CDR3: CASSHPGIGRTDTQYF. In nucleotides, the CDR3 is TGTGCCAGCAGCCATCCAGGGATCGGGAGGACAGATACGCAGTATTTT.

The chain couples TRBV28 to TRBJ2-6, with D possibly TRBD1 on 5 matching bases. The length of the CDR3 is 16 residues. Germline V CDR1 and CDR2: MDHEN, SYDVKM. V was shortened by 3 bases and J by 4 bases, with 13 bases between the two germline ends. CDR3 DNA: TGTGCCAGCAGTTTCCAACAGGTGAACGGGGCCAACGTCCTGACTTTC. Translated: CASSFQQVNGANVLTF.

CDR3 region: CATGQGYSYNEQFF. DNA of the CDR3: TGTGCCACGGGACAGGGATACTCCTACAATGAGCAGTTCTTC. The V call is TRBV7-2, the J call TRBJ2-1; TRBD1 aligns across 9 bases. The CDR3 has 14 amino acids. CDR1 is SGHTA and CDR2 is FQGNSA in the germline V gene. V was pared by 10 bases and J by 0 bases, with 4 bases of the junction left unmatched.

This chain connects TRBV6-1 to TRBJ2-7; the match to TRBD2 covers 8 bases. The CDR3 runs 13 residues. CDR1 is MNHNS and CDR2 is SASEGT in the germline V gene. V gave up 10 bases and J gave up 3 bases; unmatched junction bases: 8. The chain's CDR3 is CATALAEYYEQYF. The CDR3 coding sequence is TGTGCCACCGCACTAGCGGAATACTACGAGCAGTACTTC.

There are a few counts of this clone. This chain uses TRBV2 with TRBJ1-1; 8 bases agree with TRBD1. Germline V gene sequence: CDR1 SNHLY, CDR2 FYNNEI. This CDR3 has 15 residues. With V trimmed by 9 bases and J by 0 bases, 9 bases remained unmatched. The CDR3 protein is CASTGQGVMNTEAFF. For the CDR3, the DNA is TGTGCCAGTACAGGACAGGGCGTCATGAACACTGAAGCTTTCTTT.

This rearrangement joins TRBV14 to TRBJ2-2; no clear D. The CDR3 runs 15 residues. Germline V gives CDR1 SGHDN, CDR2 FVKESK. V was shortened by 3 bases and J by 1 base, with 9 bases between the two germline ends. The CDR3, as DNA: TGTGCCAGCAGCCAGTTTTTCGGGAACACCGGGGAGCTGTTTTTT. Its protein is CASSQFFGNTGELFF.

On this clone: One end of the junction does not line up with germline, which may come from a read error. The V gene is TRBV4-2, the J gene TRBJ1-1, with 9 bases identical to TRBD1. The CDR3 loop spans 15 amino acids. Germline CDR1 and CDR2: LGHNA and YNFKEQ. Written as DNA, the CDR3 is TGTGTCAGCAGCCCCCCGGGACAGGGAAAAACTGAAGCTTTCTTT. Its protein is CVSSPPGQGKTEAFF.

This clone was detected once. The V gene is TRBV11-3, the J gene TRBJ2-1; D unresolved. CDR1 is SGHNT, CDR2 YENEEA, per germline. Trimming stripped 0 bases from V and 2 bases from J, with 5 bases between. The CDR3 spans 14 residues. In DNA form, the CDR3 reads TGTGCCAGCAGCTTAGATCACACCTACAATGAGCAGTTCTTC. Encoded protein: CASSLDHTYNEQFF. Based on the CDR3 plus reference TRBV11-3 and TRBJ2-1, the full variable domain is EAGVVQSPRYKIIEKKQPVAFWCNPISGHNTLYWYLQNLGQGPELLIRYENEEAVDDSQLPKDRFSAERLKGVDSTLKIQPAELGDSAVYLCASSLDHTYNEQFFGPGTRLTVL.

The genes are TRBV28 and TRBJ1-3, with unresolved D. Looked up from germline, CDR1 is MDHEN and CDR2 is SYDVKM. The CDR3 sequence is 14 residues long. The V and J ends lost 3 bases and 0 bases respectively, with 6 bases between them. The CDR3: CASSFESSGNTIYF. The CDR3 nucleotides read TGTGCCAGCAGTTTCGAGAGCTCTGGAAACACCATATATTTT.

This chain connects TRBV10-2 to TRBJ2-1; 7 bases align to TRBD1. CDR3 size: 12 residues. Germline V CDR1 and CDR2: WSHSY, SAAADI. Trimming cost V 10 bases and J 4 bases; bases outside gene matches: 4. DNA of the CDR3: TGCGCCACACAGGGGCTTTACAATGAGCAGTTCTTC. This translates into CATQGLYNEQFF.

The CDR3 region has the DNA TGTGCCAGCAGCTTGGAGGCGGATCGTGCGAGGAATGAGCAGTTCTTC. It is translated as CASSLEADRARNEQFF. This sequence joins TRBV7-9 and TRBJ2-1, with TRBD2 as a possible D gene (5 bases). CDR1 is SEHNR and CDR2 is FQNEAQ in the germline V gene (reference sequence). There are 16 residues in the CDR3. Trimming removed 3 bases at V and 7 bases at J, with 19 bases between.

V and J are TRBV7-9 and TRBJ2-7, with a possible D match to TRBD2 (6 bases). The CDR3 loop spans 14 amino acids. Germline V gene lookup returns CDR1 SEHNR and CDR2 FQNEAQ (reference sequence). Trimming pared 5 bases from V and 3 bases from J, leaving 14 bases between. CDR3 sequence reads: CASSGLADLYEQYF. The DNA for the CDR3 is TGTGCCAGCAGCGGCTTAGCGGACCTCTACGAGCAGTACTTC.

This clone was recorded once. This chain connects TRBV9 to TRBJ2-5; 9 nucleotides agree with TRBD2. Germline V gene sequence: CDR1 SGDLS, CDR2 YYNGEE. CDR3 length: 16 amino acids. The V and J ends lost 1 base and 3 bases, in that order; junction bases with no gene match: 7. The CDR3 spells CASSVQSSGKEETQYF. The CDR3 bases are TGTGCCAGCAGCGTACAGTCTAGCGGGAAGGAAGAGACCCAGTACTTC.

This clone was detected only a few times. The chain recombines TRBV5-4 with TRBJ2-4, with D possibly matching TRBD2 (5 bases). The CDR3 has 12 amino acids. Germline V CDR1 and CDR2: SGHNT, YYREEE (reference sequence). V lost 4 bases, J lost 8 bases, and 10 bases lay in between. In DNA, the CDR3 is TGTGCCAGCAGCAAGGACTTTGACATTCAGTACTTC. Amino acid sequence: CASSKDFDIQYF. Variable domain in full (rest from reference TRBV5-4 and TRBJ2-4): ETGVTQSPTHLIKTRGQQVTLRCSSQSGHNTVSWYQQALGQGPQFIFQYYREEENGRGNFPPRFSGLQFPNYSSELNVNALELDDSALYLCASSKDFDIQYFGAGTRLSVL.

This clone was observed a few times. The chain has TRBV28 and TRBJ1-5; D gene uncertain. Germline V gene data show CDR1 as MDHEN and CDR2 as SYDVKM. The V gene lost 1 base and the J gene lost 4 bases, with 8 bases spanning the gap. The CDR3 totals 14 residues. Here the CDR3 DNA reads TGTGCCAGCAGTTTATCTAGGAGGAATCAGCCCCAGCATTTT. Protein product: CASSLSRRNQPQHF.

The CDR3 sequence is CASGGGEQYF. DNA of the CDR3: TGTGCCAGCGGGGGGGGTGAGCAGTACTTC. The chain combines TRBV2 with TRBJ2-7; TRBD2 matches at 7 bases. Germline V gene lookup returns CDR1 SNHLY and CDR2 FYNNEI. Trimming at V came to 8 bases and at J to 7 bases, leaving 2 bases not matched to a gene. This CDR3 spans 10 amino acids.

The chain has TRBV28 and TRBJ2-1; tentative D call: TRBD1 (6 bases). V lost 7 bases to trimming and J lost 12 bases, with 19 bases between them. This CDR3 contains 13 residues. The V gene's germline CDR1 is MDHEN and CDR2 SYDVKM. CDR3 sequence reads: CASNQHGTPGQFF. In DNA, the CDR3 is TGTGCCAGCAATCAACACGGGACACCCGGGCAGTTCTTC.

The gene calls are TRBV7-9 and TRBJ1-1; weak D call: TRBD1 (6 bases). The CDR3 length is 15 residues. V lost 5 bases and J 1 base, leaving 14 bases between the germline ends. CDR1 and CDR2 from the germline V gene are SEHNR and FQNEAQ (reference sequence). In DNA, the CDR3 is TGTGCCAGCAGCAGCAGGGACAACGAGAACACTGAAGCTTTCTTT. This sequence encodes CASSSRDNENTEAFF.

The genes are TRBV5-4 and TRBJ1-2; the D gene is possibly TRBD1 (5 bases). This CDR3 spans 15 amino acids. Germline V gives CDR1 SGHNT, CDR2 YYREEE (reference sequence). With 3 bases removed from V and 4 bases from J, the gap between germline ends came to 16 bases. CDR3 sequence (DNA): TGTGCCAGCAGCTCACCAGGGCGACCTTCCTATGGCTACACCTTC. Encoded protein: CASSSPGRPSYGYTF.

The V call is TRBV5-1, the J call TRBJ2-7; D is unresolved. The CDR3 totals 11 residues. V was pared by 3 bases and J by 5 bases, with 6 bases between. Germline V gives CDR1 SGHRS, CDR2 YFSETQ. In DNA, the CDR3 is TGCGCCAGCAGCTATCTCGACGAGCAGTACTTC. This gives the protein CASSYLDEQYF.

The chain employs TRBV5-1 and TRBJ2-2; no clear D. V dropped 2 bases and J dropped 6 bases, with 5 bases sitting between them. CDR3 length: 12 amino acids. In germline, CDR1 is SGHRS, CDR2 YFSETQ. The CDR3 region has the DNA TGCGCCAGCAGCTTCCCAGCCGGGGAGCTGTTTTTT. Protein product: CASSFPAGELFF.

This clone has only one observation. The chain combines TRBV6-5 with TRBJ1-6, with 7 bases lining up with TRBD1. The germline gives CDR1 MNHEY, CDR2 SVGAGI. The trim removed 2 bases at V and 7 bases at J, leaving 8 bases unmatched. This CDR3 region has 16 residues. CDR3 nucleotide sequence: TGTGCCAGCAGTTACGGACAGGCCCGTTTAAATTCACCCCTCCACTTT. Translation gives CASSYGQARLNSPLHF.

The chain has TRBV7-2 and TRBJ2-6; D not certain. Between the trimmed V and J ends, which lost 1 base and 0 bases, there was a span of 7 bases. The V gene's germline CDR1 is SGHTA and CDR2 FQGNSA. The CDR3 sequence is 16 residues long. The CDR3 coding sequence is TGTGCCAGCAGCTTAGTTCTCCTCTCTGGGGCCAACGTCCTGACTTTC. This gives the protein CASSLVLLSGANVLTF.

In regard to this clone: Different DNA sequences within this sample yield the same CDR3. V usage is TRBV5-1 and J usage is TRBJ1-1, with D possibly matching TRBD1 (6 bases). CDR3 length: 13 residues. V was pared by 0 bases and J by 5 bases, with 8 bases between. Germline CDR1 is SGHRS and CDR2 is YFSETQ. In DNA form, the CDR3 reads TGCGCCAGCAGCTTGGTGAGGGGGACTGAAGCTTTCTTT. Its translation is CASSLVRGTEAFF.

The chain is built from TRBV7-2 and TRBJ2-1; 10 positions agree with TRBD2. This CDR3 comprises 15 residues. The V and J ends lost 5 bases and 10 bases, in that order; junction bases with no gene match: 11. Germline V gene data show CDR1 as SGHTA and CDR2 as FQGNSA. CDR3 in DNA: TGTGCCAGCAGCCTTCTAGCGGGAGCACCCCCCGAGCAGTTCTTC. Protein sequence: CASSLLAGAPPEQFF.